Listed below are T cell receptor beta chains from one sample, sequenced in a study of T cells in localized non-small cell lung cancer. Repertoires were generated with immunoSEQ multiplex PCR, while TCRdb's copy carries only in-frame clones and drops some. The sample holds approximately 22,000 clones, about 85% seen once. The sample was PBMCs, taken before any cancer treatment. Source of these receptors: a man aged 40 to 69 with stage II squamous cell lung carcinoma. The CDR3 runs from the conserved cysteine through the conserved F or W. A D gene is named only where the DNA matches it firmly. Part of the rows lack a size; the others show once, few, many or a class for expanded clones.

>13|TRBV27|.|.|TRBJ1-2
TGTGCCAGCAGTTTGGGGGGGAACTATGGCTACACCTTC
CASSLGGNYGYTF
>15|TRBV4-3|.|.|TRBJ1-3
TGCGCCAGCAGCCAAGACCCGGACAGCCGAAACACCATATATTTT
CASSQDPDSRNTIYF
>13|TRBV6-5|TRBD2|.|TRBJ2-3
TGTGCCAGCAGTTACCCTAGCGGGGATACGCAGTATTTT
CASSYPSGDTQYF
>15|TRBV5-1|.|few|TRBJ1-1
TGCGCCAGCAGCTGGCAGGACCCCAGGGACACTGAAGCTTTCTTT
CASSWQDPRDTEAFF
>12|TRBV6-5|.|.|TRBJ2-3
TGTGCCAGCAGGCCTAGCACAGATACGCAGTATTTT
CASRPSTDTQYF
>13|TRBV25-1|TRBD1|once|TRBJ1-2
TGTGCCAGCAGTGACAGGGGGAGGGATGGCTACACCTTC
CASSDRGRDGYTF
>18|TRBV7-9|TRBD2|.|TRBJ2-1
TGTGCCAGCAGCCCCCGAAGGGTTAGCGGGAGCTCCTACAATGAGCAGTTCTTC
CASSPRRVSGSSYNEQFF
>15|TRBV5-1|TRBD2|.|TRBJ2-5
TGCGCCAGCAGCTTTGGGACTAGCGGGCAAGAGACCCAGTACTTC
CASSFGTSGQETQYF
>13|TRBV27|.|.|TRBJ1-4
TGTGCCAGCAGTTTTGCCGGGCGCGAAAAACTGTTTTTT
CASSFAGREKLFF
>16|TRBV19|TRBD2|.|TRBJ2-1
TGTGCCAGTAGTATCGGGACTAGCGGGAGGGCCCATGAGCAGTTCTTC
CASSIGTSGRAHEQFF
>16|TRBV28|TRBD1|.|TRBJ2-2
TGTGCCAGCAGCATTGGACAGGGGGCGAACACCGGGGAGCTGTTTTTT
CASSIGQGANTGELFF
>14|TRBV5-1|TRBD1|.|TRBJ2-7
TGCGCCAGCAGCTTCGGGACAGGGGATGACGAGCAGTACTTC
CASSFGTGDDEQYF
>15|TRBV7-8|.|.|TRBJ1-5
TGTGCCAGCAGCTTAGTGGCCGATTCCAATCAGCCCCAGCATTTT
CASSLVADSNQPQHF
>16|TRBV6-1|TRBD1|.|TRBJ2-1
TGTGCCAGCAGTGAAAGGGACAGGGGGTTACGGAATGAGCAGTTCTTC
CASSERDRGLRNEQFF
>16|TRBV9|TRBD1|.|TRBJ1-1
TGTGCCAGCAGCATTAACCCAGGGGGTGAGAACACTGAAGCTTTCTTT
CASSINPGGENTEAFF
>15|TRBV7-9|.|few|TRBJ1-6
TGTGCCAGCAGCCCCGGCCAGGGGCCGGATTCACCCCTCCACTTT
CASSPGQGPDSPLHF
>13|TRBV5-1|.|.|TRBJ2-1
TGCGCCAGCAGCTTGGCGGGGGACAATGAGCAGTTCTTC
CASSLAGDNEQFF
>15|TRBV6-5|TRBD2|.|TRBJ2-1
TGTGCCAGCAGCCCTAGCGGGGGGGCCAACAATGAGCAGTTCTTC
CASSPSGGANNEQFF
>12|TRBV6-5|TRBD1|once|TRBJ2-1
TGTGCGGCAGGGGGCAATGTCAATGAGCAGTTCTTC
CAAGGNVNEQFF
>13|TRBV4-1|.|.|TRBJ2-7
TGCGCCAGCAGCCAGATACAGGGAACCGAGCAGTACTTC
CASSQIQGTEQYF
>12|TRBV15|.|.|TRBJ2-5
TGTGCCACCAGCACGGGTTCGGAGACCCAGTACTTC
CATSTGSETQYF
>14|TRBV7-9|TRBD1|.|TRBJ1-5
TGTGCCAGCAGCCAGGACAGGGAGGATCAGCCCCAGCATTTT
CASSQDREDQPQHF
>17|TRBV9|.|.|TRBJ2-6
TGTGCCAGCAGCGTGGGGGGCTCCCCCTCTGGGGCCAACGTCCTGACTTTC
CASSVGGSPSGANVLTF
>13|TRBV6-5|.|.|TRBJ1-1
TGTGCCAGCAGTTTCGGGACGCGCACTGAAGCTTTCTTT
CASSFGTRTEAFF
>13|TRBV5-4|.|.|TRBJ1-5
TGTGCCAGCAGCTCCGGCACAAATCAGCCCCAGCATTTT
CASSSGTNQPQHF
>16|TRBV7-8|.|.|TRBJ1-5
TGTGCCAGCAGCTTAGTCCGGACACTTAGCAATCAGCCCCAGCATTTT
CASSLVRTLSNQPQHF
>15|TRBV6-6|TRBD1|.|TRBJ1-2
TGTGCCAGCAGTTATGGACAGGAAGCTAACTATGGCTACACCTTC
CASSYGQEANYGYTF
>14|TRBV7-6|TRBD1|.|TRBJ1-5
TGTGCCAGCAGCTCCGGACAGGTTGATCAGCCCCAGCATTTT
CASSSGQVDQPQHF
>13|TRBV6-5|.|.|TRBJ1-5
TGTGCCAGCAGTTACTCTCCCAATCAGCCCCAGCATTTT
CASSYSPNQPQHF
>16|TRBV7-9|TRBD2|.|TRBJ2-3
TGTGCCAGCAGCTTCGGGACTAGCGGGAGCGCAGATACGCAGTATTTT
CASSFGTSGSADTQYF
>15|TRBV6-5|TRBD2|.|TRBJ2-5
TGTGCCAGCAGGTCACTAGCGGGAGTTCGAGAGACCCAGTACTTC
CASRSLAGVRETQYF
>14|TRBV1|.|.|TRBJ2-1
TGCACCCCCCCCCAAGCGGACCTCTACAATGAGCAGTTCTTC
CTPPQADLYNEQFF
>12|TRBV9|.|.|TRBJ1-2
TGTGCCAGCAGCGCGGGCCCCTATGGCTACACCTTC
CASSAGPYGYTF
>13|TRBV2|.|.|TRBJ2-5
TGTGCCAGCAGGGCCACGGGGCTAGAGACCCAGTACTTC
CASRATGLETQYF
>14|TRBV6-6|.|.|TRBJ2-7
TGTGCCAGCCGCATTCCAGGGAAACCCTACGAGCAGTACTTC
CASRIPGKPYEQYF
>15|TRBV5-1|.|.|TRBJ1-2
TGCGCCAGCACGTTGGGACTTGCAGCTAACTATGGCTACACCTTC
CASTLGLAANYGYTF
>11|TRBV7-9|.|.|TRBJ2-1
TGTGCCAGCACCCCTAACAATGAGCAGTTCTTC
CASTPNNEQFF
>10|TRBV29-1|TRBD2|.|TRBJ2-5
TGCAGCGCCGGGGGGGAGACCCAGTACTTC
CSAGGETQYF
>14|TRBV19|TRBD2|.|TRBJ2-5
TGTGCCAGTCAACCTAGCGGAGCCCAAGAGACCCAGTACTTC
CASQPSGAQETQYF
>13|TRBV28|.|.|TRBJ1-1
TGTGCCAGCAGTCCGGGACCTCACACTGAAGCTTTCTTT
CASSPGPHTEAFF
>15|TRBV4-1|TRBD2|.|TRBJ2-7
TGCGCCAGCAGCCAAATGGGTCCTAGCGGGTACGAGCAGTACTTC
CASSQMGPSGYEQYF
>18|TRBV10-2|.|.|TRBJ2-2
TGCGCCAGCGGCGTTCCGAACTATAATCGGGGAATGGTCGGGGAGCTGTTTTTT
CASGVPNYNRGMVGELFF
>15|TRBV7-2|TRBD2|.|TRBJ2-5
TGTGCCAGCAGCATCCAGCGGGGCTACCAAGAGACCCAGTACTTC
CASSIQRGYQETQYF
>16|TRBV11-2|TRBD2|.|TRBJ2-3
TGTGCCAGCAGCTTAAGCTCTGGGGGGGGCACAGATACGCAGTATTTT
CASSLSSGGGTDTQYF